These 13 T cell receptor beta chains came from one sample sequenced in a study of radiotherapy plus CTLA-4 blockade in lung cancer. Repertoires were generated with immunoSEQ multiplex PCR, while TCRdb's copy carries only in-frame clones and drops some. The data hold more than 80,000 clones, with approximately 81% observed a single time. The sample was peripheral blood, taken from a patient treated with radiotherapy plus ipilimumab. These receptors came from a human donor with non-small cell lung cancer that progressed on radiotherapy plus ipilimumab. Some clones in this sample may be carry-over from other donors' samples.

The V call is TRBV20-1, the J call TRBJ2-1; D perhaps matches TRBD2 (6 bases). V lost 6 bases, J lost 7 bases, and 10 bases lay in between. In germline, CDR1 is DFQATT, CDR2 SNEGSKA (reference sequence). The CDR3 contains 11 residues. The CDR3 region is CSARLVNEQFF. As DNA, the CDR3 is TGCAGTGCCAGACTAGTGAATGAGCAGTTCTTC.

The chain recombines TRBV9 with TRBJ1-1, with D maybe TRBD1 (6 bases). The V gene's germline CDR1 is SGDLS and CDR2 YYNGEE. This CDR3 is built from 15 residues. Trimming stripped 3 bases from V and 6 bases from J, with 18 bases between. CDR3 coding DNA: TGTGCCAGCAGCGCTCGTGGACAGCGGTCCTCTGAAGCTTTCTTT. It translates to CASSARGQRSSEAFF.

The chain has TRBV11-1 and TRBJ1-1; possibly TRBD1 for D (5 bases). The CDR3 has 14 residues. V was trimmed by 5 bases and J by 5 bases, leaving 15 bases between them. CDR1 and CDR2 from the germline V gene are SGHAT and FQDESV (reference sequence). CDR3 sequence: CASSPAPGKTEAFF. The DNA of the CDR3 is TGTGCCAGCAGCCCAGCCCCAGGGAAGACTGAAGCTTTCTTT.

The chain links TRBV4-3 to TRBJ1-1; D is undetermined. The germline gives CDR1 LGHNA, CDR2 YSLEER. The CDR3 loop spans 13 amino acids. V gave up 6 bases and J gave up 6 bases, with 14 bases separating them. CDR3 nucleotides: TGCGCCAGCAGGTCCAGGACTAACGCTGAAGCTTTCTTT. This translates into CASRSRTNAEAFF.

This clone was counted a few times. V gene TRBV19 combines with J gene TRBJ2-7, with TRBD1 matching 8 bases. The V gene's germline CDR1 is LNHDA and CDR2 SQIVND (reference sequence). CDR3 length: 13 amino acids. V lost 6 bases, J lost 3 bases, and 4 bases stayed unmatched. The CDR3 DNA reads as TGTGCCAGTAGCCGGACAGGGATCTACGAGCAGTACTTC. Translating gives CASSRTGIYEQYF.

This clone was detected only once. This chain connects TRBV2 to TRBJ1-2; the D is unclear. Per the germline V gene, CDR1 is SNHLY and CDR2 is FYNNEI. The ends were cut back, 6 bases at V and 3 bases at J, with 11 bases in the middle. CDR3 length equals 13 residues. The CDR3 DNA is TGTGCCAGCAGGGATTTACCGGACTATGGCTACACCTTC. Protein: CASRDLPDYGYTF.

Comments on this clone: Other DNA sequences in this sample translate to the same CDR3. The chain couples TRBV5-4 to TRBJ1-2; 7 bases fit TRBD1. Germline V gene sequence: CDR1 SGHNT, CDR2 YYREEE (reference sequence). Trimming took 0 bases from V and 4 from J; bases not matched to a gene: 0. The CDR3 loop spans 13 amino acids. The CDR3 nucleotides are TGTGCCAGCAGCTTGGACAGGGGCTATGGCTACACCTTC. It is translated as CASSLDRGYGYTF.

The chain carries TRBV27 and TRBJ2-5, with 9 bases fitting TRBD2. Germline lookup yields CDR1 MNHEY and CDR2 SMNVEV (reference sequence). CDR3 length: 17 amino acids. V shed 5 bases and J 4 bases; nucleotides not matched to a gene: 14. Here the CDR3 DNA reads TGTGCCAGCAGTCCCAGGTTCGGCGGGGGGGCGAGAGAGACCCAGTACTTC. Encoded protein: CASSPRFGGGARETQYF.

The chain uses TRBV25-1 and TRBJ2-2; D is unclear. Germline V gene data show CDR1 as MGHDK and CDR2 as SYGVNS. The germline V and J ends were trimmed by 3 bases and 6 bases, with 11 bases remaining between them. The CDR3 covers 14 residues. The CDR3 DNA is TGTGCCAGCAGTGATTTCGCCAACTCCGGGGAGCTGTTTTTT. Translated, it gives CASSDFANSGELFF.

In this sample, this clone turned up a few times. The CDR3 reads CASRETGTLLTEAFF. CDR3 in DNA: TGCGCCAGCAGGGAGACCGGGACGCTACTCACTGAAGCTTTCTTT. V gene TRBV4-3 combines with J gene TRBJ1-1, with D possibly TRBD1 on 5 matching bases. Looked up from germline, CDR1 is LGHNA and CDR2 is YSLEER. The CDR3 is 15 amino acids. V was shortened by 6 bases and J by 4 bases, with 18 bases between the two germline ends.

The CDR3 DNA reads as TGTGCCAGTAGAAGATACCGGGACAGGGATATCTATAGCAATCAGCCCCAGCATTTT. This translates into CASRRYRDRDIYSNQPQHF. J is TRBJ1-5 and V is TRBV19; 9 positions agree with TRBD1. This CDR3 has 19 residues. J was trimmed by 0 bases and V by 6 bases; bases with no gene match: 15. Germline loops: CDR1 LNHDA, CDR2 SQIVND (reference sequence).

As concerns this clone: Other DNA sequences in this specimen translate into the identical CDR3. Here the CDR3 reads CASSPGQVSYEQYF. The CDR3, as DNA: TGTGCCAGCTCACCGGGACAGGTCTCCTACGAGCAGTACTTC. The chain joins TRBV18 to TRBJ2-7; 8 positions match TRBD1. The CDR3 consists of 14 residues. Germline-derived CDR1 and CDR2 are KGHSH and LQKENI. V lost 3 bases to trimming and J lost 0 bases; unmatched junction nucleotides: 1. Complete variable domain (other parts from reference TRBV18 and TRBJ2-7): NAGVMQNPRHLVRRRGQEARLRCSPMKGHSHVYWYRQLPEEGLKFMVYLQKENIIDESGMPKERFSAEFPKEGPSILRIQQVVRGDSAAYFCASSPGQVSYEQYFGPGTRLTVT.

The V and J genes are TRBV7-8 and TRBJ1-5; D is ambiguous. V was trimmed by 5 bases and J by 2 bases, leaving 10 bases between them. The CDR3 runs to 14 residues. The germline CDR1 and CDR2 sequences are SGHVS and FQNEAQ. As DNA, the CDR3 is TGTGCCAGCAGCCTTGGGGTTGGCAATCAGCCCCAGCATTTT. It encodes CASSLGVGNQPQHF. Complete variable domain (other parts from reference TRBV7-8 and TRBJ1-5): GAGVSQSPRYKVAKRGQDVALRCDPISGHVSLFWYQQALGQGPEFLTYFQNEAQLDKSGLPSDRFFAERPEGSVSTLKIQRTQQEDSAVYLCASSLGVGNQPQHFGDGTRLSIL.